This T cell receptor (beta chain) appears in the sequencing data of a study of CD8 T cells in Susac syndrome. A quantity of 0.5 to 1 ug RNA underwent reverse transcription using random hexamers. Using its own MiXCR run on the immunoSEQ multiplex PCR reads, TCRdb lists one record per CDR3 protein. The sample yields about 76,000 distinct CDR3 sequences, 75% to 95% seen once. This clonotype was seen more than once but under ten times. The length of the CDR3 is 13 residues. The V gene's germline CDR1 is MNHNS and CDR2 SASEGT. The V end was cut by 5 bases, the J end by 0 bases, with 5 bases between. The TCR sequence derives from a human donor with multiple sclerosis. The chain couples TRBV6-1 to TRBJ1-5; the D is unclear. The sequenced sample consisted of CD8+ T cells from PBMCs. CDR3 sequence (DNA): TGTGCCAGCAGTTTTTATAGCAATCAGCCCCAGCATTTT. It translates to CASSFYSNQPQHF.